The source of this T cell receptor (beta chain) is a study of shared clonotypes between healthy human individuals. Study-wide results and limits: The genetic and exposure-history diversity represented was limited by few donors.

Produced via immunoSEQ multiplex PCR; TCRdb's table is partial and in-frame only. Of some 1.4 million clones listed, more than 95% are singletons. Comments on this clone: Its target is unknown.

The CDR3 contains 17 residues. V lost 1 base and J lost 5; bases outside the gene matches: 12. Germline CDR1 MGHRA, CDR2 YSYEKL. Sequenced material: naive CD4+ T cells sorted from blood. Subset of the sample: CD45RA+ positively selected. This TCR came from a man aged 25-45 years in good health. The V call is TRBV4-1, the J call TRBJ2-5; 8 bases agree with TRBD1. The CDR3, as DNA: TGCGCCAGCAGCCAAGGGCCGCACAGGGGGGTCGGGGAGACCCAGTACTTC. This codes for CASSQGPHRGVGETQYF.